The T cell receptor (beta chain) under discussion was sequenced for a study of cytomegalovirus exposure and HLA in healthy donors. Study-wide results and caveats: A prior analysis recorded that most TCR beta V segments were productive about 87% or about 30% of the time. Near-uniform donor sequencing depth was presumed by presence/absence analyses. In vitro confirmation showed a few CMV-associated chains to be CMV antigen specific. Among TCR beta chains of equal frequency, HLA-associated ones were more clonally expanded in a later analysis.

As for this clone: Its antigen is not identified.

Primers: 60 Vbeta forward and 13 Jbeta reverse. Method: immunoSEQ multiplex PCR; TCRdb's copy keeps in-frame clones and lacks some. This sample's table reports about 60,000 clones. Germline assignment: CDR1 SGHTA and CDR2 FQGNSA. With 5 bases clipped from V and 2 bases from J, the junction kept 6 bases outside the gene matches. The CDR3 has 14 residues. Material: PBMCs. This receptor was taken from a man in his fifties in good health and CMV-seropositive. This rearrangement joins TRBV7-2 to TRBJ2-7; 7 bases align to TRBD1. The CDR3 reads CASSRRQGAYEQYF. The DNA of the CDR3 is TGTGCCAGCAGCCGGAGACAGGGAGCCTACGAGCAGTACTTC.